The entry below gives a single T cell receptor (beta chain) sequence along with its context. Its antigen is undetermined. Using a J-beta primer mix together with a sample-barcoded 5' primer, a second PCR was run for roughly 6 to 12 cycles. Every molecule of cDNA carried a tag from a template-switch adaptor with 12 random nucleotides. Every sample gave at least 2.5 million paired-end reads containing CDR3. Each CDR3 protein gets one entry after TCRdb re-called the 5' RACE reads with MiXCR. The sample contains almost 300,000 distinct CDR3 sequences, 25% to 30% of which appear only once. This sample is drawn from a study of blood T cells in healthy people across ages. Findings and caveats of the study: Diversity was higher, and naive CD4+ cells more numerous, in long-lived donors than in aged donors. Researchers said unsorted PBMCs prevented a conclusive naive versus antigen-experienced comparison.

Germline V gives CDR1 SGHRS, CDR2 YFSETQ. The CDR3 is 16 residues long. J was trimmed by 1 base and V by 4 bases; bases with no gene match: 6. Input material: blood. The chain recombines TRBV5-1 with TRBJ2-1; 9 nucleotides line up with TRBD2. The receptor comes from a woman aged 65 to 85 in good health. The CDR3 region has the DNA TGCGCCAGCAGCCCCCAGACTAGCGGTTCCTACAATGAGCAGTTCTTC. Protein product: CASSPQTSGSYNEQFF.